This entry lists 32 T cell receptor beta chains sequenced from one sample in a study of CD4 T cells in relation to SARS-CoV-2 and coronaviruses (dated by TCRdb to the early 2020s). The library was obtained by the immunoSEQ multiplex PCR assay. The table was pulled from immuneACCESS by TCRdb, which kept in-frame rearrangements only. Such tables lose some clones; where checked, under half of the loss comes from unresolved V genes, and the rest has no known cause. This sample has about 36,000 clones in its table, and approximately 83% of those were observed once. The ten most abundant clones make up 6.6% of the sample. These TCRs are of unknown antigen specificity. The specimen was naive CD4+ T cells from PBMCs, cultured in vitro. The cell subset or site label, as the study defines it: naive CD4+ T cells isolated by negative enrichment. Receptors originate from an adult with COVID-19.

The gene calls are TRBV6-2 or TRBV6-3 and TRBJ1-5; no reliable D call. This CDR3 has 14 residues. V was trimmed by 6 bases and J by 10 bases, leaving 19 bases between them. CDR1 and CDR2 (germline): MNHEY, SVGEGT. CDR3 in DNA: TGTGCCAGCAGCCAACGACACCCCGAGGGCCCCCAGCATTTT. Amino acid sequence: CASSQRHPEGPQHF.

The V and J genes are TRBV4-1 and TRBJ1-4, with a possible D match to TRBD1 (6 bases). The CDR3 spans 19 residues. The V end lost 5 bases, the J end lost 1 base, and 23 bases lay between the germline ends. Germline lookup yields CDR1 MGHRA and CDR2 YSYEKL. The CDR3 DNA follows: TGCGCCAGCAGCAAAGCCCCTCAGGGGCGCGATAAAACTAATGAAAAACTGTTTTTT. It codes for CASSKAPQGRDKTNEKLFF.

In the case of this clone: At one of its ends the junction is not consistent with the germline gene, which may arise from a read error. The chain joins TRBV19 to TRBJ2-7; TRBD1 matches at 9 bases. CDR3 length: 15 residues. The germline V gene has CDR1 LNHDA and CDR2 SQIVND (reference sequence). CDR3 sequence reads: CASSIAGTGTYEQYF. The CDR3 nucleotides read TGTGCCAGTAGCATAGCCGGGACAGGGACCTACGAGCAGTACTTC.

V and J are TRBV6-6 and TRBJ1-3; D is uncertain. Per the germline V gene, CDR1 is MNHNY and CDR2 is SVGAGI (reference sequence). Trimming pared 0 bases from V and 7 bases from J, leaving 4 bases between. The CDR3 is 12 amino acids. This CDR3 reads CASSYSMNTIYF. As DNA, the CDR3 is TGTGCCAGCAGTTACTCGATGAACACCATATATTTT.

V gene TRBV19 combines with J gene TRBJ2-3; unclear D gene. The CDR3 sequence is 15 residues long. Between the trimmed V and J ends, which lost 2 bases and 4 bases, there was a span of 13 bases. In germline, CDR1 is LNHDA, CDR2 SQIVND (reference sequence). This chain's CDR3 is CASSISGFSSDTQYF. The CDR3 DNA follows: TGTGCCAGTAGTATATCCGGGTTTTCATCAGATACGCAGTATTTT. The full variable domain, its missing parts supplied by reference TRBV19 and TRBJ2-3, is DGGITQSPKYLFRKEGQNVTLSCEQNLNHDAMYWYRQDPGQGLRLIYYSQIVNDFQKGDIAEGYSVSREKKESFPLTVTSAQKNPTAFYLCASSISGFSSDTQYFGPGTRLTVL.

This chain uses TRBV19 with TRBJ1-4; D is unresolved. The CDR3 extends over 15 amino acids. Germline lookup yields CDR1 LNHDA and CDR2 SQIVND (reference sequence). V was clipped by 5 bases and J by 5 bases, with 15 bases between them. CDR3 loop: CASSPTPGKNEKLFF. The CDR3 DNA reads TGTGCCAGTAGTCCAACTCCCGGGAAAAATGAAAAACTGTTTTTT. The entire variable domain, with the rest obtained from reference TRBV19 and TRBJ1-4, is as follows: DGGITQSPKYLFRKEGQNVTLSCEQNLNHDAMYWYRQDPGQGLRLIYYSQIVNDFQKGDIAEGYSVSREKKESFPLTVTSAQKNPTAFYLCASSPTPGKNEKLFFGSGTQLSVL.

The rearrangement joins TRBV24-1 to TRBJ2-1, with a weak D call TRBD2 (5 bases). V lost 5 bases and J 2 bases, leaving 9 bases between the germline ends. The length of the CDR3 is 14 residues. CDR1 is KGHDR and CDR2 is SFDVKD in the germline V gene. For the CDR3, the DNA is TGTGCCACCAGTGCCCCGGGGACCTACAATGAGCAGTTCTTC. It specifies CATSAPGTYNEQFF.

The chain combines TRBV5-1 with TRBJ2-3; no firm D call. Per the germline V gene, CDR1 is SGHRS and CDR2 is YFSETQ. V gave up 5 bases and J gave up 2 bases, with 24 bases separating them. This CDR3 contains 18 residues. The CDR3 DNA follows: TGCGCCAGCAGTTTCGTTATTTGGCTCTTTCGAAACACAGATACGCAGTATTTT. Protein sequence: CASSFVIWLFRNTDTQYF.

The chain recombines TRBV5-1 with TRBJ2-1, with 12 nucleotides matching TRBD2. J gave up 1 base and V 4 bases, and 3 bases lay outside the gene matches. CDR3 length equals 16 residues. The germline CDR1 and CDR2 sequences are SGHRS and YFSETQ. In DNA form, the CDR3 reads TGCGCCAGCAGCACCCTAGCGGGAGGGTCCTACAATGAGCAGTTCTTC. This gives the protein CASSTLAGGSYNEQFF.

The sample holds a few counts of this clone. This rearrangement joins TRBV28 to TRBJ2-7; TRBD2 matches at 9 bases. CDR1 is MDHEN, CDR2 SYDVKM, per germline. Germline trimming cut 5 bases from V and 2 bases from J; bases unmatched to any gene: 7. The CDR3 runs 15 residues. CDR3 nucleotide sequence: TGTGCCAGCAGTGGGTCGACTAGCGGAACCTACGAGCAGTACTTC. Translating gives CASSGSTSGTYEQYF.

V usage is TRBV6-2 or TRBV6-3 and J usage is TRBJ1-1, with TRBD1 matching 7 bases. Unmatched junction bases numbered 13, after V lost 5 bases and J lost 1 base. The CDR3 runs 17 residues. The germline gives CDR1 MNHEY, CDR2 SVGEGT. The CDR3 region has the DNA TGTGCCAGCAGTGGTTACAGGGGCCGCGAATGGAACACTGAAGCTTTCTTT. It codes for CASSGYRGREWNTEAFF.

The rearrangement links TRBV5-1 to TRBJ2-7; 7 bases match TRBD2. CDR3 length: 13 amino acids. V shed 2 bases and J 3 bases; nucleotides not matched to a gene: 2. Germline assignment: CDR1 SGHRS and CDR2 YFSETQ. CDR3 in DNA: TGCGCCAGCAGCTTAGCGGGAAACTACGAGCAGTACTTC. This encodes CASSLAGNYEQYF.

The sample holds one count of this clone. The V and J genes are TRBV20-1 and TRBJ2-5; tentatively, D is TRBD1 (6 bases). Germline assignment: CDR1 DFQATT and CDR2 SNEGSKA (reference sequence). V lost 5 bases to trimming and J lost 4 bases, with 8 bases between them. The CDR3 has 11 residues. CDR3 protein: CSAGGSETQYF. The CDR3 DNA reads TGCAGTGCTGGGGGCTCAGAGACCCAGTACTTC.

The chain is built from TRBV7-9 and TRBJ2-1; either TRBD1 or TRBD2 may supply D (5 bases each). V was cut by 7 bases and J by 2 bases, with 9 bases left in between. Germline V lookup: CDR1 SEHNR, CDR2 FQNEAQ (reference sequence). The CDR3 has 13 amino acids. CDR3 region: CASTWGTYNEQFF. In DNA, the CDR3 is TGTGCCAGCACCTGGGGGACCTACAATGAGCAGTTCTTC. Full variable domain (remainder filled in from reference TRBV7-9 and TRBJ2-1): DTGVSQNPRHKITKRGQNVTFRCDPISEHNRLYWYRQTLGQGPEFLTYFQNEAQLEKSRLLSDRFSAERPKGSFSTLEIQRTEQGDSAMYLCASTWGTYNEQFFGPGTRLTVL.

The chain is built from TRBV3-1 (or the pseudogene TRBV3-2) and TRBJ2-2; D is uncertain. This CDR3 has 13 residues. The V and J ends lost 5 bases and 3 bases respectively, with 7 bases between them. CDR1 is LGHDT, CDR2 YNNKEL, per germline (reference sequence). The CDR3 DNA follows: TGTGCCAGCAGCTATTCCGACACCGGGGAGCTGTTTTTT. Amino acids: CASSYSDTGELFF.

The rearrangement uses TRBV18 and TRBJ2-1; TRBD2 might be the D (6 bases). V gave up 3 bases and J gave up 3 bases, with 12 bases separating them. CDR1 and CDR2 from the germline V gene are KGHSH and LQKENI. The CDR3 runs to 15 residues. The CDR3 spells CASSPTGLDYNEQFF. In nucleotides, the CDR3 is TGTGCCAGCTCACCCACGGGACTTGACTACAATGAGCAGTTCTTC.

This chain connects TRBV18 to TRBJ2-1, with 13 bases matching TRBD2. CDR1 is KGHSH and CDR2 is LQKENI in the germline V gene. The CDR3 is 16 residues long. The trim removed 3 bases at V and 7 bases at J, leaving 6 bases unmatched. CDR3 amino acids: CASSPTSGRAGNEQFF. CDR3 DNA sequence: TGTGCCAGCTCACCCACTAGCGGGAGGGCCGGTAATGAGCAGTTCTTC.

CDR3 amino acids: CASRPVGGAGQPQHF. The CDR3, as DNA: TGTGCCAGCCGGCCCGTCGGAGGGGCAGGGCAGCCCCAGCATTTT. The gene calls are TRBV28 and TRBJ1-5, with a weak D call TRBD1 (5 bases). The CDR3 consists of 15 residues. Trimming left V 8 bases short and J 7 bases short, with 21 bases between. Germline V gene lookup returns CDR1 MDHEN and CDR2 SYDVKM.

V usage is TRBV11-2 and J usage is TRBJ2-2, with TRBD1 matching over 7 bases. Losses at the gene ends were 5 bases for V and 0 bases for J; bases not matched to a gene: 6. Germline loops: CDR1 SGHAT, CDR2 FQNNGV. This CDR3 region has 16 residues. CDR3 amino acids: CASSPRGFANTGELFF. CDR3 sequence (DNA): TGTGCCAGCAGCCCCAGGGGGTTTGCGAACACCGGGGAGCTGTTTTTT.

The chain links TRBV7-8 to TRBJ2-7, with D unclear. V was cut by 3 bases and J by 3 bases, with 6 bases left in between. The CDR3 has 12 amino acids. The germline CDR1 and CDR2 sequences are SGHVS and FQNEAQ. The CDR3 DNA is TGTGCCAGCAGCTTTTGGCACTACGAGCAGTACTTC. Translated, it gives CASSFWHYEQYF.

The rearrangement uses TRBV4-1 and TRBJ2-1; 7 bases line up with TRBD2. In germline, CDR1 is MGHRA, CDR2 YSYEKL. The V segment lost 0 bases and the J segment 8 bases; nucleotides outside the gene matches: 7. The CDR3 is 15 residues long. CDR3 region: CASSQESGEGDEQFF. The CDR3 DNA reads TGCGCCAGCAGCCAAGAGAGCGGGGAGGGAGATGAGCAGTTCTTC.

The chain is built from TRBV5-6 and TRBJ2-5, with D tentatively TRBD2 (7 bases). V was shortened by 3 bases and J by 0 bases, with 15 bases between the two germline ends. This CDR3 region has 16 residues. The germline V gene encodes CDR1 SGHDT and CDR2 YYEEEE. The CDR3 DNA reads as TGTGCCAGCAGCTCTGGGGGGGGCTGGTACCAAGAGACCCAGTACTTC. Its translation: CASSSGGGWYQETQYF.

This chain links TRBV5-5 with TRBJ1-2, with D maybe TRBD1 (6 bases). V lost 0 bases, J lost 5 bases, and 14 bases lay in between. This CDR3 is built from 15 residues. In germline, CDR1 is SGHKS, CDR2 YYEKEE (reference sequence). The CDR3: CASSLDPGQPYGYTF. The CDR3, as DNA: TGTGCCAGCAGCTTGGATCCCGGACAGCCATATGGCTACACCTTC.

This clone was counted a single time. CDR3 nucleotide sequence: TGTGCCAGCAGGCCTGGACTAGCCAACAATGAGCAGTTCTTC. Translating it yields CASRPGLANNEQFF. The chain has TRBV27 and TRBJ2-1; TRBD2 matches 8 bases. Germline V CDR1 and CDR2: MNHEY, SMNVEV (reference sequence). The ends lost 6 bases at V and 5 bases at J; junction bases unmatched: 6. This CDR3 spans 14 amino acids.

This chain connects TRBV5-1 to TRBJ2-3, with 13 bases fitting TRBD2. The CDR3 covers 15 residues. V was pared by 1 base and J by 5 bases, with 1 base of the junction left unmatched. From germline, CDR1 is SGHRS and CDR2 YFSETQ. CDR3 nucleotide sequence: TGCGCCAGCAGCTTGACTAGCGGGAGGGGAGATACGCAGTATTTT. This encodes CASSLTSGRGDTQYF. Variable domain in full (rest from reference TRBV5-1 and TRBJ2-3): KAGVTQTPRYLIKTRGQQVTLSCSPISGHRSVSWYQQTPGQGLQFLFEYFSETQRNKGNFPGRFSGRQFSNSRSEMNVSTLELGDSALYLCASSLTSGRGDTQYFGPGTRLTVL.

The rearrangement joins TRBV9 to TRBJ2-5; the D gene is possibly TRBD2 (6 bases). The germline V gene encodes CDR1 SGDLS and CDR2 YYNGEE. V lost 0 bases, J lost 5 bases, and 11 bases lay in between. The CDR3 runs to 14 residues. Here the CDR3 reads CASSVASGDETQYF. The CDR3 DNA is TGTGCCAGCAGCGTAGCTTCGGGGGACGAGACCCAGTACTTC. The full variable domain, in which reference TRBV9 and TRBJ2-5 provide the parts outside the CDR3, is DSGVTQTPKHLITATGQRVTLRCSPRSGDLSVYWYQQSLDQGLQFLIQYYNGEERAKGNILERFSAQQFPDLHSELNLSSLELGDSALYFCASSVASGDETQYFGPGTRLLVL.

This chain joins TRBV6-4 and TRBJ2-1; D gene ambiguous. The ends were cut back, 6 bases at V and 1 base at J, with 13 bases in the middle. The CDR3 length is 15 residues. The V gene's germline CDR1 is MRHNA and CDR2 SNTAGT. CDR3 sequence: CASSLTAASYNEQFF. CDR3 DNA: TGTGCCAGCAGCTTGACGGCCGCTTCCTACAATGAGCAGTTCTTC.

The chain couples TRBV28 to TRBJ1-2; the D gene is possibly TRBD1 (5 bases). CDR1 is MDHEN and CDR2 is SYDVKM in the germline V gene. Trimming took 8 bases from V and 1 from J, leaving 11 bases between them. The CDR3 is made up of 13 amino acids. CDR3 bases: TGTGCCAGCGGAACAGGATTTAACTATGGCTACACCTTC. Amino acids: CASGTGFNYGYTF.

The chain couples TRBV18 to TRBJ1-4; D is ambiguous. The CDR3 loop spans 15 amino acids. Trimming cost V 3 bases and J 5 bases, with 13 bases left between them. Germline V gene sequence: CDR1 KGHSH, CDR2 LQKENI. The CDR3 is CASSPGSTVNEKLFF. Here the CDR3 DNA reads TGTGCCAGCTCACCGGGTTCGACGGTCAATGAAAAACTGTTTTTT.

The chain is built from TRBV6-5 and TRBJ2-7, with TRBD2 matching 13 bases. The trim removed 5 bases at V and 7 bases at J, leaving 8 bases unmatched. The CDR3 length is 15 residues. CDR1 MNHEY and CDR2 SVGAGI come from the germline V gene. Here the CDR3 reads CASSRGTSGAPEQYF. In DNA form, the CDR3 reads TGTGCCAGCAGTCGGGGGACTAGCGGGGCGCCGGAGCAGTACTTC.

The chain carries TRBV2 and TRBJ2-7; 8 positions agree with TRBD2. V was pared by 7 bases and J by 1 base, with 3 bases of the junction left unmatched. CDR1 is SNHLY and CDR2 is FYNNEI in the germline V gene. The CDR3 spans 13 residues. In DNA form, the CDR3 reads TGTGCCAGCACGGGGGGGCCGTCCTACGAGCAGTACTTC. Translating gives CASTGGPSYEQYF.

The rearrangement joins TRBV6-2 or TRBV6-3 to TRBJ2-1; 8 bases match TRBD1. The CDR3 has 17 residues. The V and J ends lost 3 bases and 8 bases, in that order; junction bases with no gene match: 15. The germline gives CDR1 MNHEY, CDR2 SVGEGT. The CDR3 region is CASSYSVSQGAFDEQFF. CDR3 sequence (DNA): TGTGCCAGCAGTTATTCTGTCAGCCAGGGGGCTTTCGATGAGCAGTTCTTC.